The rows below give T cell receptor beta chains drawn from one sample of a study of spatial heterogeneity in lung cancer. In TCRdb, the 5' RACE reads were re-called with MiXCR into one record per CDR3 protein. The table includes roughly 120,000 distinct CDR3 sequences, more than 9% detected once. Source: PBMCs, taken at follow-up. Source of these receptors: a male donor with early-stage non-small cell lung cancer. The CDR3 runs from the conserved cysteine through the conserved F or W. Fields, in order: CDR3 DNA, CDR3 protein, clone size, V gene, D gene, J gene. The D gene is left open where the match is weak. Rows may omit the clone size; those that give it use once, few, many or a size class.

DNA: TGTGCCAGCAGTCCAACAAAGCCGGAAAAACTGTTTTTT
CDR3: CASSPTKPEKLFF
size: -
V: TRBV6-5
D: -
J: TRBJ1-4

DNA: TGCAGTGCTAGAGATATGGGCAGGGCTGAAGCTTTCTTT
CDR3: CSARDMGRAEAFF
size: few
V: TRBV20-1
D: -
J: TRBJ1-1

DNA: TGTGCCAGCAGCTTAAGTGACAGGCAAGCGACCCAGTACTTC
CDR3: CASSLSDRQATQYF
size: -
V: TRBV7-9
D: -
J: TRBJ2-5

DNA: TGTGCCAGCAGTGCCCCGTCTAGGTCCGCCTACGAGCAGTACTTC
CDR3: CASSAPSRSAYEQYF
size: few
V: TRBV27
D: -
J: TRBJ2-7

DNA: TGTGCCAGCACCTCGTCTGGTACCGGGACGGAGACCCAGTACTTC
CDR3: CASTSSGTGTETQYF
size: -
V: TRBV7-9
D: -
J: TRBJ2-5

DNA: TGTGCCAGCTCACCACAGGCGAACTATGGCTACACCTTC
CDR3: CASSPQANYGYTF
size: many
V: TRBV18
D: -
J: TRBJ1-2

DNA: TGTGCCATCAGCTCAGACAGGGTCAATCAGCCCCAACATTTT
CDR3: CAISSDRVNQPQHF
size: -
V: TRBV10-3
D: TRBD1
J: TRBJ1-5

DNA: TGTGCCAGCAGCCCCCCAGCGAGGCTAGCGGGCAACCGATCCTACGAGCAGTACTTC
CDR3: CASSPPARLAGNRSYEQYF
size: many
V: TRBV7-9
D: TRBD2
J: TRBJ2-7

DNA: TGCAGTGCCCCGACTCGCAGGGGTGCCCTCGGACACGATGGCTACACCTTC
CDR3: CSAPTRRGALGHDGYTF
size: many
V: TRBV20-1
D: -
J: TRBJ1-2

DNA: TGTGCCAGCACCCCCAGGCCTAACACTGAAGCTTTCTTT
CDR3: CASTPRPNTEAFF
size: many
V: TRBV28
D: -
J: TRBJ1-1

DNA: TGTGCCAGCAGCTTAGGTCCAGGGCGGAATCAGCCCCAGCATTTT
CDR3: CASSLGPGRNQPQHF
size: -
V: TRBV7-2
D: -
J: TRBJ1-5

DNA: TGTGCCAGCAGCTTAGACACAAAAAACATTCAGTACTTC
CDR3: CASSLDTKNIQYF
size: many
V: TRBV7-8
D: -
J: TRBJ2-4

DNA: TGTGCCAGCAGCTCAGTTTCAAATTCACCCCTCCACTTT
CDR3: CASSSVSNSPLHF
size: many
V: TRBV7-2
D: -
J: TRBJ1-6

DNA: TGCAGTGCTAGTAGAGGCAGTGCAGATACGCAGTATTTT
CDR3: CSASRGSADTQYF
size: many
V: TRBV20-1
D: -
J: TRBJ2-3

DNA: TGCGCCAGCAGTGGTGGAAGCAATTCACCCCTCCACTTT
CDR3: CASSGGSNSPLHF
size: many
V: TRBV10-1
D: -
J: TRBJ1-6

DNA: TGTGCCAGCAGCCTTACAGGGGTGAGCAATCAGCCCCAGCATTTT
CDR3: CASSLTGVSNQPQHF
size: -
V: TRBV7-9
D: TRBD1
J: TRBJ1-5

DNA: TGCAGTGCTAGAGGCCATGGTCCAGGGGGTTCTCAGCCCCAGCATTTT
CDR3: CSARGHGPGGSQPQHF
size: -
V: TRBV20-1
D: TRBD1
J: TRBJ1-5

DNA: TGTGCCAGCAGCCAAGGACAGGCCTTAGGCTACACCTTC
CDR3: CASSQGQALGYTF
size: -
V: TRBV6-6
D: TRBD1
J: TRBJ1-2

DNA: TGTGCCAGCATCCAGGGGAAAATCAATCAGCCCCAGCATTTT
CDR3: CASIQGKINQPQHF
size: many
V: TRBV6-1
D: -
J: TRBJ1-5

DNA: TGTGCCAGCAGAAGGGACGGACCACGCGACGAGCAGTACTTC
CDR3: CASRRDGPRDEQYF
size: -
V: TRBV7-9
D: -
J: TRBJ2-7